The source of this T cell receptor (beta chain) is a study of control samples from healthy donors and cancer patients. The repertoire was sequenced with immunoSEQ multiplex PCR; TCRdb's copy has only in-frame clones and lacks some. In the table there are 50,000 to 75,000 clones, about 82% of which are singletons. Germline V gives CDR1 SGHTA, CDR2 FQGNSA. The length of the CDR3 is 15 residues. Trimming removed 3 bases from V and 4 bases from J, with 15 bases in between. The chain combines TRBV7-2 with TRBJ1-2, with D possibly matching TRBD1 (6 bases). The TCR originated in a man in his forties in good health. Input material: blood. The CDR3 here is CASSLPPGGLYGYTF. In DNA, the CDR3 is TGTGCCAGCAGCTTGCCCCCCGGGGGGCTCTATGGCTACACCTTC.